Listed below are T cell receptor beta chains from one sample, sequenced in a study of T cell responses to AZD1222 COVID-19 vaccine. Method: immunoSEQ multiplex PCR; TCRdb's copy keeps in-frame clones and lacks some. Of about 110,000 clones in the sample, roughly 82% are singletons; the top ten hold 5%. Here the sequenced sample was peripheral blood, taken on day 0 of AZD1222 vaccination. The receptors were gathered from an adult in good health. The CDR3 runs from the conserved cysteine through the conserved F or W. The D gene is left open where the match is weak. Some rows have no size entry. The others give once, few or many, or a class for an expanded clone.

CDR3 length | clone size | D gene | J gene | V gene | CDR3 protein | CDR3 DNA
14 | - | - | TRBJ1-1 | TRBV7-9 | CASSLVGDSTEAFF | TGTGCCAGCAGCTTAGTGGGGGACTCCACTGAAGCTTTCTTT
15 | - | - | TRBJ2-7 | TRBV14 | CASSQDGTFSYEQYF | TGTGCCAGCAGCCAAGATGGGACATTCTCCTACGAGCAGTACTTC
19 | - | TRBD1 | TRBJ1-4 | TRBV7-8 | CASSPPRGTGGGLGEKLFF | TGTGCCAGCAGCCCCCCGCGCGGGACAGGGGGTGGGTTGGGTGAAAAACTGTTTTTT
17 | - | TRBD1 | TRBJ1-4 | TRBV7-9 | CASSPDRGRGGREKLFF | TGTGCCAGCAGCCCCGACAGGGGAAGAGGAGGTCGCGAAAAACTGTTTTTT
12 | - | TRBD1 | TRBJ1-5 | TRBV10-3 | CAIGRGPQPQHF | TGTGCCATCGGGAGGGGGCCACAGCCCCAGCATTTT
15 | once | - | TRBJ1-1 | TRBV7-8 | CASSLAGTGFTEAFF | TGTGCCAGCAGCTTAGCGGGAACGGGGTTCACTGAAGCTTTCTTT
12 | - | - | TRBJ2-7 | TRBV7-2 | CASSLVTFEQYF | TGTGCCAGCAGCTTAGTGACATTCGAGCAGTACTTC
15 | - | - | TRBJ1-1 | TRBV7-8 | CASSRGPGTDTEAFF | TGTGCCAGCAGCCGAGGGCCTGGGACGGACACTGAAGCTTTCTTT
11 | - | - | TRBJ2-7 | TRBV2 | CASSYSYEQYF | TGTGCCAGTTCGTACTCCTACGAGCAGTACTTC
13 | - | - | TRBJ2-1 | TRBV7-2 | CASSSRGPNEQFF | TGTGCCAGCAGCTCCAGGGGTCCCAATGAGCAGTTCTTC
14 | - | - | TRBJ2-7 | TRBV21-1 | CASRMQRRFYEQYF | TGTGCCAGCAGAATGCAACGCAGATTCTACGAGCAGTACTTC
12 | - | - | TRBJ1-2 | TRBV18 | CASSGSELGYTF | TGTGCCAGCTCAGGATCGGAGCTTGGCTACACCTTC
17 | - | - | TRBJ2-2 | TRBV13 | CASSPGLGGANTGELFF | TGTGCCAGCAGCCCAGGGCTGGGAGGAGCGAACACCGGGGAGCTGTTTTTT
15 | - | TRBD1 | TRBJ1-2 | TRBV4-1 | CASSQDPGQGYGYTF | TGCGCCAGCAGCCAAGATCCGGGACAGGGCTATGGCTACACCTTC
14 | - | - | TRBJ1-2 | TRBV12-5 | CASGLARGLYGYTF | TGTGCTAGTGGTTTGGCCAGGGGACTATATGGCTACACCTTC
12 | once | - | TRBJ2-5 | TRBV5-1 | CASSPQQETQYF | TGCGCCAGCAGCCCGCAACAAGAGACCCAGTACTTC
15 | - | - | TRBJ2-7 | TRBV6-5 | CASTVGQGVSYEQYF | TGTGCCAGCACCGTTGGTCAGGGAGTATCCTACGAGCAGTACTTC
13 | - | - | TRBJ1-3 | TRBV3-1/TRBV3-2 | CASSPPGGDTIYF | TGTGCCAGCAGCCCTCCGGGAGGGGACACCATATATTTT
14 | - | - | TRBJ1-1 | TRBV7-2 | CASSLGRFNTEAFF | TGTGCCAGCAGCTTAGGGCGATTCAACACTGAAGCTTTCTTT
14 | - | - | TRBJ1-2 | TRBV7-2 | CASSFQAANYGYTF | TGTGCCAGCAGCTTTCAGGCAGCTAACTATGGCTACACCTTC
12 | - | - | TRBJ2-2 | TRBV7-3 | CASSPFSGELFF | TGTGCCAGCAGCCCTTTTTCCGGGGAGCTGTTTTTT
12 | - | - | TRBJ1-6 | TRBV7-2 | CASSFPNSPLHF | TGTGCCAGCAGCTTCCCCAATTCACCCCTCCACTTT